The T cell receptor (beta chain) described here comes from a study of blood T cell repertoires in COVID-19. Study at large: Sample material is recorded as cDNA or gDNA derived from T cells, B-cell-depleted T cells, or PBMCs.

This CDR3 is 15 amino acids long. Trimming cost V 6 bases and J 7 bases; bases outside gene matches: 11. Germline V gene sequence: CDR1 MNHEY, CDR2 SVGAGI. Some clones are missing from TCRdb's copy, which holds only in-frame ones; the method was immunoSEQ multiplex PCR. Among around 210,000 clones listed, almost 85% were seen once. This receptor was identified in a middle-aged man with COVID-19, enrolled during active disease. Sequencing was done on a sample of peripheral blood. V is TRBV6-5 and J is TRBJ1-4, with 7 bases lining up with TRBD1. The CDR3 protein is CASREETGRAEKLFF. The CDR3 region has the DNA TGTGCCAGCAGGGAGGAGACAGGGCGGGCTGAAAAACTGTTTTTT.